This T cell receptor beta chain appears in the sequencing data of a study of T cells after posttransplantation cyclophosphamide. Study-wide results and limits: Donor-recipient repertoire similarity was low at 1-2 months, rising over year one. TRB overlap between skin or GI tissue T cells and blood was limited. Recipient CMV seropositivity and CMV reactivation strongly tracked TRB clonality.

Sampled 1 year posttransplant, controls received myeloablative marrow transplants, methotrexate and a calcineurin inhibitor. Trimming at V came to 6 bases and at J to 5 bases, leaving 11 bases not matched to a gene. This CDR3 region has 15 residues. Per the germline V gene, CDR1 is SQVTM and CDR2 is ANQGSEA. This clone was seen only once. No antigen is known for it. Some clones are missing from TCRdb's copy, which holds only in-frame ones; the method was immunoSEQ multiplex PCR. Among about 22,000 clones listed, 70% to 90% were seen once. This chain joins TRBV29-1 and TRBJ2-1; 9 nucleotides match TRBD1. The sample consisted of PBMCs, taken after an allogeneic stem cell transplant with a calcineurin inhibitor and methotrexate. The sequence derives from a female patient in her forties or fifties who received an allogeneic stem cell transplant from an unrelated donor, was CMV-positive, and had chronic GVHD only. Some T cells may have come from the graft donor. This CDR3 is CSVPRGDREDNEQFF. CDR3 coding DNA: TGCAGCGTGCCCAGGGGGGACAGGGAGGACAATGAGCAGTTCTTC.